This is a list of T cell receptor beta chains from one sample in a study of T-cell memory formation after mild COVID-19. Each CDR3 protein is one row after TCRdb ran MiXCR on the 5' RACE reads. The sample has some 120,000 distinct CDR3 sequences; about a sixth are singletons. Source material: PBMCs or a T cell subset sorted from them (not recorded which). The receptors here all came from a man aged 18 to 30 who had mild COVID-19 (a few samples of this study predate the infection). Cell type and time point are not known. The CDR3 runs from the conserved cysteine through the conserved F or W. The order of the fields is J gene, V gene, clone size, D gene, CDR3 protein, CDR3 DNA. The D gene is left open where the match is weak. For some rows the clone size is stated as once, few or many, or as a class when expanded; others skip it.

TRBJ2-7 | TRBV20-1 | - | - | CSARVGGLSYEQYF | TGCAGTGCTAGGGTCGGGGGTCTCTCCTACGAGCAGTACTTC
TRBJ2-5 | TRBV29-1 | few | - | CSAREGAETQYF | TGCAGCGCCCGGGAGGGGGCGGAGACCCAGTACTTC
TRBJ2-3 | TRBV2 | few | - | CASRERADTQYF | TGTGCCAGCAGAGAGAGGGCAGATACGCAGTATTTT
TRBJ1-5 | TRBV30 | few | - | CAWSGDAAGPQHF | TGTGCCTGGAGCGGGGACGCGGCGGGGCCCCAGCATTTT
TRBJ1-1 | TRBV5-1 | few | - | CASSLQGIGDTEAFF | TGCGCCAGCAGCTTACAGGGAATTGGTGACACTGAAGCTTTCTTT
TRBJ2-7 | TRBV6-5 | few | - | CASSYSSSADYEQYF | TGTGCCAGCAGTTACTCGTCCAGCGCCGACTACGAGCAGTACTTC
TRBJ2-1 | TRBV20-1 | - | - | CSAKTESYNEQFF | TGCAGTGCTAAGACAGAGTCCTACAATGAGCAGTTCTTC
TRBJ1-5 | TRBV19 | - | - | CATQGTPYNQPQHF | TGTGCCACCCAGGGGACACCCTACAATCAGCCCCAGCATTTT
TRBJ2-1 | TRBV5-1 | - | TRBD2 | CASSFGRGSSYNEQFF | TGCGCCAGCAGCTTTGGGCGGGGGAGCTCCTACAATGAGCAGTTCTTC
TRBJ1-2 | TRBV20-1 | few | - | CSAGDKFYGYTF | TGCAGTGCTGGCGACAAATTCTATGGCTACACCTTC
TRBJ2-5 | TRBV5-1 | few | - | CASSQPGPQETQYF | TGCGCCAGCAGCCAGCCGGGACCGCAAGAGACCCAGTACTTC
TRBJ2-2 | TRBV7-3 | few | - | CASSLLRNTGELFF | TGTGCCAGCAGCTTACTGAGAAACACCGGGGAGCTGTTTTTT
TRBJ2-5 | TRBV10-3 | - | - | CAISSEGETQYF | TGTGCCATCAGTTCCGAAGGGGAGACCCAGTACTTC
TRBJ2-1 | TRBV3-1 | few | - | CASSQELRSEQFF | TGTGCCAGCAGCCAAGAACTGCGGTCTGAGCAGTTCTTC
TRBJ2-7 | TRBV6-2/TRBV6-3 | few | TRBD1 | CASSRPGTGISEQYF | TGTGCCAGCAGCCGACCGGGGACAGGGATCAGCGAGCAGTACTTC
TRBJ2-3 | TRBV10-2 | few | TRBD1 | CASSEQGQADTQYF | TGCGCCAGCAGTGAGCAAGGACAGGCAGATACGCAGTATTTT
TRBJ1-2 | TRBV4-3 | few | TRBD1 | CASSQDKGAYYGYTF | TGCGCCAGCAGCCAAGATAAGGGGGCGTACTATGGCTACACCTTC
TRBJ2-7 | TRBV12-3/TRBV12-4 | few | - | CASSLANRPYEQYF | TGTGCCAGCAGTTTAGCGAATCGTCCCTACGAGCAGTACTTC
TRBJ1-2 | TRBV29-1 | few | - | CSVRAQAYGYTF | TGCAGCGTTCGTGCCCAAGCCTATGGCTACACCTTC
TRBJ2-1 | TRBV9 | few | - | CASSDGVWNEQFF | TGTGCCAGCAGCGACGGGGTTTGGAATGAGCAGTTCTTC
TRBJ2-7 | TRBV5-1 | - | - | CASSLFGSVEQYF | TGCGCCAGCAGCTTGTTTGGGTCTGTAGAGCAGTACTTC
TRBJ2-3 | TRBV12-3/TRBV12-4 | - | TRBD2 | CASRKSSGGADTQYF | TGTGCCAGCAGAAAGTCTAGCGGGGGCGCAGATACGCAGTATTTT
TRBJ1-2 | TRBV15 | few | - | CATSRDRLNYGYTF | TGTGCCACCAGCAGAGATCGACTTAACTATGGCTACACCTTC